This T cell receptor (beta chain) comes out of a study of blood T cell repertoires in COVID-19. Overall study context: The United States, Italy and Spain provided the acute and convalescent COVID-19 samples. Sources were T cells, B-cell-depleted T cells, or PBMCs; the material itself was cDNA or gDNA.

CDR3 length: 15 residues. V lost 8 bases and J lost 3; bases outside the gene matches: 8. The germline V gene has CDR1 LNHDA and CDR2 SQIVND (reference sequence). In the source study's methods: Nucleated cell number was recorded as an estimate derived from reference gene primer amplification. Generated by immunoSEQ multiplex PCR, the TCRdb table keeps only in-frame clones and is missing some. That table supplies the V and J calls and clone size; D and trimming were determined from the DNA. The table has more than 300,000 clones, 80% to 90% seen once. The sample taken for sequencing was peripheral blood. V usage is TRBV19 and J usage is TRBJ2-7; 12 positions agree with TRBD2. This TCR was recovered from a woman aged 45-59 years with acute or convalescent COVID-19. In DNA, the CDR3 is TGTGCCAGTTCCAGAGGACTAGCGGGGCTCTACGAGCAGTACTTC. As protein: CASSRGLAGLYEQYF.